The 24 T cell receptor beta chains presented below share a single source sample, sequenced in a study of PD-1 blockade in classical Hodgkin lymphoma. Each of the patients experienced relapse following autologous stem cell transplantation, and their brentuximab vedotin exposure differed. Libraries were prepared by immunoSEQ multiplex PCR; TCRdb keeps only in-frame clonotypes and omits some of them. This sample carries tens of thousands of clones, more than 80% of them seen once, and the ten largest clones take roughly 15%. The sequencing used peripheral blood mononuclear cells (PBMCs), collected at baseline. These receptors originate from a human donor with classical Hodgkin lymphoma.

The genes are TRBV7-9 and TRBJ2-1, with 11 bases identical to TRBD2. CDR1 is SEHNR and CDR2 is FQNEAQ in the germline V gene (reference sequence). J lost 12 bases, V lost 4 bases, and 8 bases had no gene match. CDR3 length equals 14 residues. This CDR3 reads CASSWTGTSGPQFF. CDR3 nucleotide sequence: TGTGCCAGCAGCTGGACCGGGACTAGCGGACCGCAGTTCTTC.

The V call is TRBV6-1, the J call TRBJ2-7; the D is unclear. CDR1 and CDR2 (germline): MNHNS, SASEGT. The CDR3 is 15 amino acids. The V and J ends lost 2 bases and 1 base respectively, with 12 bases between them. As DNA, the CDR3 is TGTGCCAGCAGTGAATCATTTAGCCAGTCCTACGAGCAGTACTTC. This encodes CASSESFSQSYEQYF.

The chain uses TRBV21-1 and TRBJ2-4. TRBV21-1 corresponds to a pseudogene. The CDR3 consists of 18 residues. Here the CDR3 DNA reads TGTGCCAGCAGCAAATCAAACCCAAGGGGGGCCGGCAAAAACATTCAGTACTTC. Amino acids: CASSKSNPRGAGKNIQYF.

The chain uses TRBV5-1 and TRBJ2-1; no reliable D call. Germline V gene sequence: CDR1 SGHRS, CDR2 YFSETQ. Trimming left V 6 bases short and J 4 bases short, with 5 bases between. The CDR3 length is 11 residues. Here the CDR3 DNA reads TGCGCCAGCACCGATTACAATGAGCAGTTCTTC. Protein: CASTDYNEQFF. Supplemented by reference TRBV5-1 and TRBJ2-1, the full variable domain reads KAGVTQTPRYLIKTRGQQVTLSCSPISGHRSVSWYQQTPGQGLQFLFEYFSETQRNKGNFPGRFSGRQFSNSRSEMNVSTLELGDSALYLCASTDYNEQFFGPGTRLTVL.

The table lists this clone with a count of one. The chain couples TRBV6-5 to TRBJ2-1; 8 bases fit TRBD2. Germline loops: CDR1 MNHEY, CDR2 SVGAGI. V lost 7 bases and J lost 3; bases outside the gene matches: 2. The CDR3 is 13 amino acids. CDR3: CASKRGGYNEQFF. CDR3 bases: TGTGCCAGCAAACGGGGGGGCTACAATGAGCAGTTCTTC.

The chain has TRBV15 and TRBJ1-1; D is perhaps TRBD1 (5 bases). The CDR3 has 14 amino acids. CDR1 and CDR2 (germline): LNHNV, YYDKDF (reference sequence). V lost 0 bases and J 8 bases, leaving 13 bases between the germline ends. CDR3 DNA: TGTGCCACCAGCAGAGATATGGGAGGGGCGGAAGCTTTCTTT. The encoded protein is CATSRDMGGAEAFF.

CDR3 DNA sequence: TGTGCCTGGAACACCGGGGGTACTAATGAAAAACTGTTTTTT. The encoded protein is CAWNTGGTNEKLFF. The rearrangement links TRBV30 to TRBJ1-4, with D maybe TRBD1 (5 bases). There are 14 residues in the CDR3. Trimming cost V 4 bases and J 2 bases, with 11 bases left between them. Per the germline V gene, CDR1 is GTSNPN and CDR2 is SVGIG (reference sequence).

The CDR3 loop reads CASSPSGGGTDTQYF. In DNA form, the CDR3 reads TGTGCCAGCAGCCCAAGCGGGGGGGGCACAGATACGCAGTATTTT. This chain links TRBV9 with TRBJ2-3, with 10 nucleotides matching TRBD2. Germline V gives CDR1 SGDLS, CDR2 YYNGEE. The CDR3 length is 15 residues. V trimming: 4 bases; J trimming: 1 base; junction bases outside the gene matches: 3. Complete variable domain (other parts from reference TRBV9 and TRBJ2-3): DSGVTQTPKHLITATGQRVTLRCSPRSGDLSVYWYQQSLDQGLQFLIQYYNGEERAKGNILERFSAQQFPDLHSELNLSSLELGDSALYFCASSPSGGGTDTQYFGPGTRLTVL.

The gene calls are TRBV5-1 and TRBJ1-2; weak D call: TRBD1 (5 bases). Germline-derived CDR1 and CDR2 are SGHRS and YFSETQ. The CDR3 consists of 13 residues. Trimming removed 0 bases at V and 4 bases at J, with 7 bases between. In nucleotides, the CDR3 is TGCGCCAGCAGCTTGGCGGGGGGCTATGGCTACACCTTC. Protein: CASSLAGGYGYTF.

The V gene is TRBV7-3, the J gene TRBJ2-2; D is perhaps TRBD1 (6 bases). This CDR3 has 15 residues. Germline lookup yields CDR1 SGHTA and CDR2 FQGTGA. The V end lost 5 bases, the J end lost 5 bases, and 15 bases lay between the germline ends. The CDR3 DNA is TGTGCCAGCAGCGTCGGGACAAGCTTGACCGGGGAGCTGTTTTTT. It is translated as CASSVGTSLTGELFF.

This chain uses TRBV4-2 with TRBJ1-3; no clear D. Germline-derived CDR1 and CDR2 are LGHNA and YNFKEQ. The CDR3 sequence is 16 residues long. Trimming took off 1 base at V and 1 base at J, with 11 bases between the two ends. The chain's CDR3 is CASSQVKAESGNTIYF. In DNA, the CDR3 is TGTGCCAGCAGCCAAGTTAAGGCAGAATCTGGAAACACCATATATTTT.

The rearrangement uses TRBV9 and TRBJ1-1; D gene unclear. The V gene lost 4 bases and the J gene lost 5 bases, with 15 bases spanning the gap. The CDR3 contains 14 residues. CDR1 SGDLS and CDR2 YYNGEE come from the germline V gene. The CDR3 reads CASSPATYSTEAFF. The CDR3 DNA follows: TGTGCCAGCAGCCCAGCCACGTATTCGACTGAAGCTTTCTTT.

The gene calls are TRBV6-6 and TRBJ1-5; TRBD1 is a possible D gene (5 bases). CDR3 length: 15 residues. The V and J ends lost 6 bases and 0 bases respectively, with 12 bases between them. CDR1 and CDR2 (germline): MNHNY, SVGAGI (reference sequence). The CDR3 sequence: CASRPHRLSNQPQHF. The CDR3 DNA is TGTGCCAGCAGACCTCACAGGCTTAGCAATCAGCCCCAGCATTTT.

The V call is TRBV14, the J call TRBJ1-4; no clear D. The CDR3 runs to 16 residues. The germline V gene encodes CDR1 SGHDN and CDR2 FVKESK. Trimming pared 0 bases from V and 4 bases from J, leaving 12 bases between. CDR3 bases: TGTGCCAGCAGCCAAGATCTGGTGGGGAGTAATGAAAAACTGTTTTTT. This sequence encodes CASSQDLVGSNEKLFF.

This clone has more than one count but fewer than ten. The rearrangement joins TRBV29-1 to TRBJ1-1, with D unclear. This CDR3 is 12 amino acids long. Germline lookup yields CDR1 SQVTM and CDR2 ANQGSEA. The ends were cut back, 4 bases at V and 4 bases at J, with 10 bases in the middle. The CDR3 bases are TGCAGCGTTGTCTGGAGTAGCACTGAAGCTTTCTTT. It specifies CSVVWSSTEAFF.

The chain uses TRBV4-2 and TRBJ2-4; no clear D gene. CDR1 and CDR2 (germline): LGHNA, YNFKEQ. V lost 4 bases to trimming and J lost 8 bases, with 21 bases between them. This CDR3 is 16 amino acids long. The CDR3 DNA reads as TGTGCCAGCAGCCCCTACGCCGGGCCAACTGAGGACATTCAGTACTTC. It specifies CASSPYAGPTEDIQYF.

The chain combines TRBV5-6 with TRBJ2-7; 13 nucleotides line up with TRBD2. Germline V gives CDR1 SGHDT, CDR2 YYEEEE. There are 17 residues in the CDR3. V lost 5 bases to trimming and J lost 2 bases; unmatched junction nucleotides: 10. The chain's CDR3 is CASRQGTSGELTYEQYF. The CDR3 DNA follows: TGTGCCAGCAGACAAGGGACTAGCGGGGAGTTAACCTACGAGCAGTACTTC.

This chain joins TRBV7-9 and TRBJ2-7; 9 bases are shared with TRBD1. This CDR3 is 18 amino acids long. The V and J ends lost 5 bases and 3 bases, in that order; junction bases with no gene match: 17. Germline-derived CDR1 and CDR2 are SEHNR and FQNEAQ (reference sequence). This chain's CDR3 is CASSPTPLGTGIVYEQYF. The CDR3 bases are TGTGCCAGCAGCCCCACCCCCCTCGGGACAGGGATAGTCTACGAGCAGTACTTC. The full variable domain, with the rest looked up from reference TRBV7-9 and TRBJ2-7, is DTGVSQNPRHKITKRGQNVTFRCDPISEHNRLYWYRQTLGQGPEFLTYFQNEAQLEKSRLLSDRFSAERPKGSFSTLEIQRTEQGDSAMYLCASSPTPLGTGIVYEQYFGPGTRLTVT.

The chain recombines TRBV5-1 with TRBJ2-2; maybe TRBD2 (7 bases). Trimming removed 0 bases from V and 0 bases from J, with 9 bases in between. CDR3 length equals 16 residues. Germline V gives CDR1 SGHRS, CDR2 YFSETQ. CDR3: CASSLEGGPNTGELFF. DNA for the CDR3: TGCGCCAGCAGCTTGGAGGGGGGGCCGAACACCGGGGAGCTGTTTTTT.

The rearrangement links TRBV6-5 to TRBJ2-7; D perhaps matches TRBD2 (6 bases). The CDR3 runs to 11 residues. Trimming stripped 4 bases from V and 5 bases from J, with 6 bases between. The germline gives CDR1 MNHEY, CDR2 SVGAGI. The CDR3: CASSSSDEQYF. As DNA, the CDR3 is TGTGCCAGCAGTTCTAGCGACGAGCAGTACTTC.

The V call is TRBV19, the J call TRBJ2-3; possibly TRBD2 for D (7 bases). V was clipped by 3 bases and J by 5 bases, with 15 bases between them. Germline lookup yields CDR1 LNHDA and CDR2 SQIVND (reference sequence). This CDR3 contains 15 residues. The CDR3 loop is CASSIAGAGVDTQYF. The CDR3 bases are TGTGCCAGTAGTATTGCGGGGGCAGGAGTAGATACGCAGTATTTT. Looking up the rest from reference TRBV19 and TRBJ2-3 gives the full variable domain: DGGITQSPKYLFRKEGQNVTLSCEQNLNHDAMYWYRQDPGQGLRLIYYSQIVNDFQKGDIAEGYSVSREKKESFPLTVTSAQKNPTAFYLCASSIAGAGVDTQYFGPGTRLTVL.

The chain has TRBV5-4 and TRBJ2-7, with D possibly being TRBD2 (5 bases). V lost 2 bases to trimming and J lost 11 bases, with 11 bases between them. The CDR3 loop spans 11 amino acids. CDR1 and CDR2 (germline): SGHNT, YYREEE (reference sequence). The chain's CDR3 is CASSLQAEEYF. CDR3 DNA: TGTGCCAGCAGCTTACAAGCGGAGGAGTACTTC.

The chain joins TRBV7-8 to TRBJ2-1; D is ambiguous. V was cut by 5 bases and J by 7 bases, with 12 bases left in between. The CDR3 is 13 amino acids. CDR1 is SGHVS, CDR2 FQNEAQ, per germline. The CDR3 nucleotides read TGTGCCAGCAGCGTAGTTCCTAGGAATGAGCAGTTCTTC. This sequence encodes CASSVVPRNEQFF. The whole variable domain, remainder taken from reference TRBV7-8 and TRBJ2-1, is GAGVSQSPRYKVAKRGQDVALRCDPISGHVSLFWYQQALGQGPEFLTYFQNEAQLDKSGLPSDRFFAERPEGSVSTLKIQRTQQEDSAVYLCASSVVPRNEQFFGPGTRLTVL.

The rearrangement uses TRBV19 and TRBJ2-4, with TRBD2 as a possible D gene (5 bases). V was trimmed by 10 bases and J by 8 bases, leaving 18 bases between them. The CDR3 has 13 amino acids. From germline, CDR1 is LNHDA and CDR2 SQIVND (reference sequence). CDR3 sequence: CATVGRAEDIQYF. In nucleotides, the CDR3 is TGTGCCACCGTCGGGCGGGCGGAGGACATTCAGTACTTC.